The clone carrying this TCR beta chain was found once. Its antigen is unidentified. The sample comes from a study of CD8 T cells in Susac syndrome. The CDR3 length is 14 residues. CDR1 GTSNPN and CDR2 SVGIG come from the germline V gene (reference sequence). TCR beta sequencing was performed on blood CD8+ and CD4+ T cells. Isolation of CD8+ and CD4+ T cells was performed negatively, whereas enrichment of TEMRA cells was done by FACS. RNA totalling about 0.45 to 1 ug underwent reverse transcription with random hexamers. The amplification used immunoSEQ multiplex PCR on TCR beta CDR3; it spanned 54 Vbeta and 13 Jbeta. TCRdb called the immunoSEQ multiplex PCR reads again in MiXCR, with one record for every CDR3 protein. This sample has about 250,000 distinct CDR3 sequences, with around 93% found just once. Study results and caveats: TCR sequencing and HLA analysis covered a relatively small number of individuals.

The clonotype was recovered from a human donor with multiple sclerosis. The source material was CD4+ T cells from PBMCs. The chain employs TRBV30 and TRBJ2-2; 8 bases are a match to TRBD1. The CDR3 DNA reads as TGTGCGCATCTAGGACAGGGGAACACCGGGGAGCTGTTTTTT. Amino acid sequence: CAHLGQGNTGELFF.